These T cell receptor beta chains were read from a single sample in a study of molecular identifiers for immune sequencing clone quantification. TCRdb independently ran MiXCR on the PCR reads; one entry per CDR3 protein. Among about 510,000 distinct CDR3 sequences listed, around 23% were seen once. The sequencing input was naive CD8+ T cells from blood, with Jurkat cell RNA spiked in. The receptors shown here come from a human donor in good health. Some libraries in this study had Jurkat cell RNA spiked in. Both conserved end residues are part of each CDR3.

j_gene: TRBJ2-1; len: 14; v_gene: TRBV29-1; CDR3aa: CSVEGGTGHNEQFF
j_gene: TRBJ2-2; len: 13; v_gene: TRBV6-2/TRBV6-3; CDR3aa: CASSYYGPGELFF
j_gene: TRBJ2-5; len: 16; v_gene: TRBV3-1; CDR3aa: CASSPSPGTSSKTQYF
j_gene: TRBJ1-4; len: 14; v_gene: TRBV7-9; CDR3aa: CASSLYTVDEKLFF
j_gene: TRBJ2-5; len: 16; v_gene: TRBV7-2; CDR3aa: CASSLAGQAPPETQYF
j_gene: TRBJ2-7; len: 13; v_gene: TRBV20-1; CDR3aa: CSAREASSYEQYF
j_gene: TRBJ2-2; len: 15; v_gene: TRBV24-1; CDR3aa: CATSGFRENTGELFF
j_gene: TRBJ1-4; len: 14; v_gene: TRBV6-1; CDR3aa: CASRDLWANEKLFF
j_gene: TRBJ1-4; len: 14; v_gene: TRBV29-1; CDR3aa: CSVAGAGDGEKLFF
j_gene: TRBJ2-7; len: 15; v_gene: TRBV20-1; CDR3aa: CSARDFGGQTYEQYF
j_gene: TRBJ2-7; len: 13; v_gene: TRBV15; CDR3aa: CATSDTGIYEQYF
j_gene: TRBJ2-3; len: 18; v_gene: TRBV12-3/TRBV12-4; CDR3aa: CASSLGSQRGGNKDTQYF
j_gene: TRBJ2-1; len: 16; v_gene: TRBV19; CDR3aa: CASSRSGDPIYNEQFF
j_gene: TRBJ2-2; len: 15; v_gene: TRBV18; CDR3aa: CASSPSGDFTGELFF
j_gene: TRBJ1-5; len: 17; v_gene: TRBV2; CDR3aa: CASRARQGSRIDQPQHF
j_gene: TRBJ1-3; len: 14; v_gene: TRBV14; CDR3aa: CASCQDIRGNTIYF
j_gene: TRBJ2-7; len: 13; v_gene: TRBV5-1; CDR3aa: CASSPPSAYEQNF
j_gene: TRBJ1-4; len: 13; v_gene: TRBV5-4; CDR3aa: CATGDLLNEKLFF
j_gene: TRBJ2-7; len: 13; v_gene: TRBV6-2/TRBV6-3; CDR3aa: CASSRGQYYEQYF
j_gene: TRBJ1-1; len: 16; v_gene: TRBV7-9; CDR3aa: CASSLGPEGLGTEAFF